The clone carrying this T cell receptor (beta chain) was detected many times. Its antigen is not identified. The cDNA came from 5'RACE, which used 10-nucleotide random UMIs. TCRdb redid the calling of the 5' RACE reads with MiXCR, one entry per CDR3 protein. Of 39,000 or so distinct CDR3 sequences listed, approximately 5.1% are singletons. These data are taken from a study of neurological immune-mediated disorders. The germline V gene encodes CDR1 ENHRY and CDR2 SYGVKD. The CDR3 runs to 16 residues. J gave up 1 base and V 2 bases, and 5 bases lay outside the gene matches. The study drew its healthy controls from blood bank volunteers in Maryland, USA. The sorted libraries took under 1.2 million CD4+ or CD8+ T cells. Study results and caveats: None of the CDR3 amino acid sequences in expanded clones turned up in more than one subject, which points to private repertoires in all groups.

This clonotype was sampled from a man aged 18 to 35 in good health. The J gene is TRBJ2-3, the V gene TRBV10-3; 8 bases map to TRBD2. The sequenced sample consisted of CD4+ T cells from blood. The CDR3 DNA reads TGTGCCATCAGTGAGGGACCAGCGGGGGGCACAGATACGCAGTATTTT. Translating it yields CAISEGPAGGTDTQYF.